The following is a T cell receptor (beta chain) sequence with its context. Per the germline V gene, CDR1 is MDHEN and CDR2 is SYDVKM. This CDR3 comprises 15 residues. The V gene end was trimmed by 6 bases and the J gene end by 4 bases; junction bases not matched to a gene: 9. The data were taken from a study of blood T cell repertoires in COVID-19. Patients in Seattle were enrolled during active infection, then followed longitudinally. In the original analysis: The authors estimated nucleated cell counts from reference gene primer amplification. Sequencing was performed with immunoSEQ multiplex PCR; in TCRdb, only in-frame clones are kept and a portion is missing. V and J calls and clone size follow that table, whereas D and trimming were derived from the DNA. The table has 430,000 or so clones, about 90% seen once; the top ten hold roughly 0.78%.

Sequencing was carried out using peripheral blood. The V call is TRBV28, the J call TRBJ2-5; 9 positions agree with TRBD2. The sequence derives from a man younger than 35 with COVID-19, enrolled during active disease. CDR3 coding DNA: TGTGCCAGCAGCATAGCGGGAGAAGTCGGAGAGACCCAGTACTTC. Its protein product is CASSIAGEVGETQYF.